This T cell receptor (beta chain) was sequenced during a study of blood T cell repertoires in COVID-19. Study information: Sources were T cells, B-cell-depleted T cells, or PBMCs; the material itself was cDNA or gDNA.

Original processing methods: Reference gene primer amplification gave nucleated cell count estimates. Produced via immunoSEQ multiplex PCR; TCRdb's table is partial and in-frame only. V and J calls and clone size are given by that table; D and trimming were obtained from the DNA. The sample has more than 300,000 clones, about nine tenths seen once. The Seattle patients joined while their infection was active and were tracked longitudinally afterward. In germline, CDR1 is SGHTA, CDR2 FQGTGA. The CDR3 length is 14 residues. J lost 2 bases, V lost 2 bases, and 1 base had no gene match. The source is a woman between 25 and 40 years old with COVID-19, enrolled during active disease. The sample consisted of peripheral blood. The chain employs TRBV7-3 and TRBJ2-7, with 9 bases aligning to TRBD2. The CDR3 region has the DNA TGTGCCAGCAGCTTAGCGGGGGGGACCTACGAGCAGTACTTC. This translates into CASSLAGGTYEQYF. Using reference TRBV7-3 and TRBJ2-7 for the parts outside the CDR3, the full variable domain is GAGVSQTPSNKVTEKGKYVELRCDPISGHTALYWYRQSLGQGPEFLIYFQGTGAADDSGLPNDRFFAVRPEGSVSTLKIQRTERGDSAVYLCASSLAGGTYEQYFGPGTRLTVT.